The 11 T cell receptor beta chains in this list originate from one sample, sequenced in a study of blood T cells in healthy people across ages. Then a second PCR, running about 6 to 11 cycles, was carried out with a sample-barcoded 5' primer and a J-beta primer mix. TCRdb reprocessed the 5' RACE reads with MiXCR, giving one entry per CDR3 protein. The sample comprises about 680,000 distinct CDR3 sequences, about half of which are singletons, and roughly 34% rests with the top ten. Sequencing was done on a sample of blood. The receptors come from a woman in her sixties in good health.

This clonotype was seen repeatedly, ten times or more. This rearrangement joins TRBV29-1 to TRBJ2-5; 8 nucleotides match TRBD1. Per germline, CDR1 SQVTM and CDR2 ANQGSEA. This CDR3 contains 14 residues. V lost 1 base and J lost 2; bases outside the gene matches: 3. In DNA, the CDR3 is TGCAGCGTTGAAGTGAGGACAGGGCAAGAGACCCAGTACTTC. Translating gives CSVEVRTGQETQYF. The complete variable domain, with remaining parts taken from reference TRBV29-1 and TRBJ2-5, reads SAVISQKPSRDICQRGTSLTIQCQVDSQVTMMFWYRQQPGQSLTLIATANQGSEATYESGFVIDKFPISRPNLTFSTLTVSNMSPEDSSIYLCSVEVRTGQETQYFGPGTRLLVL.

The chain recombines TRBV18 with TRBJ2-7; D is perhaps TRBD2 (5 bases). This CDR3 region has 14 residues. The germline gives CDR1 KGHSH, CDR2 LQKENI. Trimming stripped 0 bases from V and 0 bases from J, with 6 bases between. This CDR3 is CASSPPGNSYEQYF. CDR3 sequence (DNA): TGTGCCAGCTCACCACCCGGGAACTCCTACGAGCAGTACTTC. Together with reference TRBV18 and TRBJ2-7, the CDR3 gives the full variable domain: NAGVMQNPRHLVRRRGQEARLRCSPMKGHSHVYWYRQLPEEGLKFMVYLQKENIIDESGMPKERFSAEFPKEGPSILRIQQVVRGDSAAYFCASSPPGNSYEQYFGPGTRLTVT.

Concerning this clonotype: At one end, the junction sequence differs from germline, possibly due to a read error. The genes are TRBV7-3 and TRBJ2-3; D gene uncertain. CDR3 size: 17 residues. In germline, CDR1 is SGHTA, CDR2 FQGTGA. The CDR3 spells CAGSLGFLSRKTDTQYF. The DNA for the CDR3 is TGTGCCGGCAGCTTAGGATTCCTTAGCAGAAAAACAGATACGCAGTATTTT. The whole variable domain, remainder taken from reference TRBV7-3 and TRBJ2-3, is GAGVSQTPSNKVTEKGKYVELRCDPISGHTALYWYRQSLGQGPEFLIYFQGTGAADDSGLPNDRFFAVRPEGSVSTLKIQRTERGDSAVYLCAGSLGFLSRKTDTQYFGPGTRLTVL.

The gene calls are TRBV20-1 and TRBJ1-2; TRBD1 agrees at 7 bases. V was clipped by 3 bases and J by 3 bases; unmatched bases: 1. Germline CDR1 is DFQATT and CDR2 is SNEGSKA (reference sequence). The CDR3 is made up of 12 amino acids. CDR3 nucleotide sequence: TGCAGTGCTAGTCAGGGGGACTATGGCTACACCTTC. Translation gives CSASQGDYGYTF.

J is TRBJ2-2 and V is TRBV7-9, with 9 bases that match TRBD1. This CDR3 comprises 16 residues. From germline, CDR1 is SEHNR and CDR2 FQNEAQ (reference sequence). V lost 1 base, J lost 7 bases, and 7 bases stayed unmatched. This chain's CDR3 is CASSLGWTGEDGELFF. The DNA for the CDR3 is TGTGCCAGCAGCTTAGGTTGGACAGGGGAAGACGGGGAGCTGTTTTTT. Using reference TRBV7-9 and TRBJ2-2 for the parts outside the CDR3, the full variable domain is DTGVSQNPRHKITKRGQNVTFRCDPISEHNRLYWYRQTLGQGPEFLTYFQNEAQLEKSRLLSDRFSAERPKGSFSTLEIQRTEQGDSAMYLCASSLGWTGEDGELFFGEGSRLTVL.

The chain combines TRBV29-1 with TRBJ2-4; D is possibly TRBD2 (5 bases). From germline, CDR1 is SQVTM and CDR2 ANQGSEA. V was trimmed by 0 bases and J by 13 bases, leaving 19 bases between them. There are 14 residues in the CDR3. CDR3 region: CSVEDSVSSYEQYF. The DNA for the CDR3 is TGCAGCGTTGAAGATAGCGTCTCCTCCTACGAACAGTACTTC. Variable domain in full (rest from reference TRBV29-1 and TRBJ2-4): SAVISQKPSRDICQRGTSLTIQCQVDSQVTMMFWYRQQPGQSLTLIATANQGSEATYESGFVIDKFPISRPNLTFSTLTVSNMSPEDSSIYLCSVEDSVSSYEQYFGAGTRLSVL.

The rearrangement joins TRBV20-1 to TRBJ2-1, with TRBD2 identical over 9 bases. Looked up from germline, CDR1 is DFQATT and CDR2 is SNEGSKA (reference sequence). V trimming: 0 bases; J trimming: 8 bases; junction bases outside the gene matches: 11. This CDR3 has 16 residues. The chain's CDR3 is CSARDRISGSTYEQFF. In DNA form, the CDR3 reads TGCAGTGCTAGAGATCGTATTAGCGGGAGTACTTATGAGCAGTTCTTC.

This clonotype has more than one count but fewer than ten. Being one base from a much bigger clone, this may be a read error. The chain combines TRBV20-1 with TRBJ2-7; TRBD1 agrees at 10 bases. CDR1 and CDR2 (germline): DFQATT, SNEGSKA (reference sequence). Losses at the gene ends were 5 bases for V and 3 bases for J; bases not matched to a gene: 4. The CDR3 is 13 residues long. CDR3 residues: CSAARDRGYEQYF. CDR3 DNA sequence: TGCAGTGCTGCCCGGGACAGGGGCTACGAGCAGTACTTC.

This clonotype has just a few counts. This rearrangement joins TRBV7-2 to TRBJ2-1; 8 nucleotides match TRBD1. J gave up 2 bases and V 4 bases, and 4 bases lay outside the gene matches. The germline V gene encodes CDR1 SGHTA and CDR2 FQGNSA. CDR3 length: 15 amino acids. CDR3 region: CASSYDRGAYNEQFF. The CDR3, as DNA: TGTGCCAGCAGCTACGACAGGGGAGCCTACAATGAGCAGTTCTTC.

The chain links TRBV7-2 to TRBJ2-7; D might be TRBD1 or TRBD2, each matching 5 bases. CDR1 is SGHTA, CDR2 FQGNSA, per germline. There are 15 residues in the CDR3. V was trimmed by 4 bases and J by 3 bases, leaving 16 bases between them. The chain's CDR3 is CASSSSRDRIYEQYF. The CDR3 bases are TGTGCCAGCAGCTCATCCCGGGACCGCATCTACGAGCAGTACTTC.

This clonotype was recorded only once. The chain has TRBV4-3 and TRBJ1-5; no clear D. CDR3 length: 13 residues. Germline CDR1 and CDR2: LGHNA and YSLEER. Trimming left V 2 bases short and J 0 bases short, with 2 bases between. The CDR3 here is CASSQYSNQPQHF. CDR3 DNA: TGCGCCAGCAGCCAATATAGCAATCAGCCCCAGCATTTT.